This paragraph covers one TCR beta chain sequence. Here immunoSEQ multiplex PCR was the method, and the copy in TCRdb shows in-frame clones only, minus some. This table holds tens of thousands of clones, just over 85% found once. This sample was taken from a study of T cells after posttransplantation cyclophosphamide. V lost 8 bases to trimming and J lost 6 bases, with 17 bases between them. This CDR3 has 13 residues. Per germline, CDR1 SQVTM and CDR2 ANQGSEA. This receptor was taken from a man aged 45 to 65. Input material: PBMCs. This rearrangement joins TRBV29-1 to TRBJ2-1; tentatively, D is TRBD1 (6 bases). The CDR3 sequence: CSLTMGAINEQFF. In nucleotides, the CDR3 is TGCAGCTTGACCATGGGGGCTATCAATGAGCAGTTCTTC.